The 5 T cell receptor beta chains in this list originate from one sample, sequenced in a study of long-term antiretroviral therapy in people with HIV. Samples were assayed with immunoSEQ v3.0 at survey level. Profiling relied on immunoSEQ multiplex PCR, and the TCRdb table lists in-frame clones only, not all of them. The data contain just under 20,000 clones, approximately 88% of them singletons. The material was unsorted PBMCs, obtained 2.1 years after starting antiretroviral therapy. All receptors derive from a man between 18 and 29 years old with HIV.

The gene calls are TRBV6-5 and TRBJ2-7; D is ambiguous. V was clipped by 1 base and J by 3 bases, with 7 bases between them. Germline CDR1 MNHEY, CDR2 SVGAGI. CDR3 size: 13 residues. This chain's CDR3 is CASSYYTDYEQYF. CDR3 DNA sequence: TGTGCCAGCAGTTACTACACAGACTACGAGCAGTACTTC.

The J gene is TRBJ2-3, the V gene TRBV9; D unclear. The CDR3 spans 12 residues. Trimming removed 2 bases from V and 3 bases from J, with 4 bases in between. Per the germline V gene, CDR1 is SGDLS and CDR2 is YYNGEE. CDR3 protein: CASSVYTDTQYF. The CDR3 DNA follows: TGTGCCAGCAGCGTTTATACAGATACGCAGTATTTT.

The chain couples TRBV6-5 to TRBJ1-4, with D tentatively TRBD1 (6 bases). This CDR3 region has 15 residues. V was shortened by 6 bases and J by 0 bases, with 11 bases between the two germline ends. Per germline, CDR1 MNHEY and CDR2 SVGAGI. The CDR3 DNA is TGTGCCAGCAGAGCAACAGGGACAACTAATGAAAAACTGTTTTTT. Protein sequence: CASRATGTTNEKLFF.

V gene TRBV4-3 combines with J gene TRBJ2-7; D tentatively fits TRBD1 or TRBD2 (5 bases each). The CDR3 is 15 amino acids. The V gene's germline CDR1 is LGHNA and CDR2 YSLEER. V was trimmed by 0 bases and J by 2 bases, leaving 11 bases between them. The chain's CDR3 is CASSQDRGTPYEQYF. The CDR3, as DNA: TGCGCCAGCAGCCAAGATCGGGGCACCCCCTACGAGCAGTACTTC.

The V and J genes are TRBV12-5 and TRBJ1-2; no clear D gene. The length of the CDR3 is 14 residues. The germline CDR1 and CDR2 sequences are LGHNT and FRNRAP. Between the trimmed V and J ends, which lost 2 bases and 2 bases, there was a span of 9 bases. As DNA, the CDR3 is TGTGCTAGTGGTTTGCCGACAACCAACTATGGCTACACCTTC. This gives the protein CASGLPTTNYGYTF.